This record covers a single T cell receptor (beta chain). Its antigen is not identified. TCRdb reanalysed the reads using MiXCR and keeps one entry per CDR3 protein. The sample carries approximately 280,000 distinct CDR3 sequences, approximately 22% recorded once. This sample stems from a study of T cell repertoires in cytomegalovirus infection. Trimming left V 4 bases short and J 1 base short, with 10 bases between. Germline V CDR1 and CDR2: KGHDR, SFDVKD. The CDR3 is 15 amino acids. The chain carries TRBV24-1 and TRBJ1-5, with TRBD1 as a possible D gene (5 bases). The material was cultured PBMCs, obtained from culture after CMV antigen stimulation. The origin of this receptor is a human donor in good health (CMV status not recorded). Some clones in this sample may be carry-over from other donors' samples. The CDR3 DNA reads as TGTGCCACCAGTGAAGAAGGGGCGAGCAATCAGCCCCAGCATTTT. This gives the protein CATSEEGASNQPQHF.